This T cell receptor beta chain stems from a study of control samples from healthy donors and cancer patients. Trimming pared 2 bases from V and 3 bases from J, leaving 10 bases between. CDR1 and CDR2 from the germline V gene are KGHSH and LQKENI. The CDR3 loop spans 14 amino acids. Profiled with immunoSEQ multiplex PCR; TCRdb holds only in-frame clones, not every one. The sample has roughly 98,000 clones, approximately 95% seen once. This receptor was obtained from a man aged 18 to 30 in good health. The sample taken for sequencing was blood. The V gene is TRBV18, the J gene TRBJ1-1; D is perhaps TRBD1 (5 bases). CDR3: CASSPKAGDTEAFF. The CDR3 nucleotides are TGTGCCAGCTCACCAAAGGCGGGGGACACTGAAGCTTTCTTT. The full variable domain, completed using reference TRBV18 and TRBJ1-1, is NAGVMQNPRHLVRRRGQEARLRCSPMKGHSHVYWYRQLPEEGLKFMVYLQKENIIDESGMPKERFSAEFPKEGPSILRIQQVVRGDSAAYFCASSPKAGDTEAFFGQGTRLTVV.